These T cell receptor beta chains were read from a single sample in a study of blood T cells in healthy people across ages. Via MiXCR, TCRdb re-called the 5' RACE reads, giving one row per CDR3 protein. The sample carries under 750,000 distinct CDR3 sequences, roughly 48% recorded once. The specimen was blood. The receptors derive from a man older than 75 in good health. Each CDR3 is given with its conserved first and last residue. The D gene is left open where the match is weak. Clone size is shown for a subset of rows, as once, few, many or a class of expanded clone.

NA	TRBV7-9	18	NA	TRBJ1-4	TGTGCCAGCAGCTTAGATCAGGGGCGCGGACTCGCTAATGAAAAACTGTTTTTT	CASSLDQGRGLANEKLFF
NA	TRBV7-9	14	NA	TRBJ1-5	TGTGCCAGCAGCTTTAATGACAGGAATCAGCCCCAGCATTTT	CASSFNDRNQPQHF
NA	TRBV7-2	15	NA	TRBJ2-7	TGTGCCAGCAGCCCCAACGCCGGAGTCTCCTACGAGCAGTACTTC	CASSPNAGVSYEQYF
NA	TRBV20-1	13	NA	TRBJ2-5	TGCAGTGCTAGAGATGGAGTGTCGGAGACCCAGTACTTC	CSARDGVSETQYF
NA	TRBV20-1	13	NA	TRBJ2-5	TGCAGTGCTGGCTACAGGGATCAAGAGACCCAGTACTTC	CSAGYRDQETQYF
NA	TRBV4-1	15	NA	TRBJ2-7	TGCGCCAGCAGCCCCGACAGGTGTGACTCCTACGAGCAGTACTTC	CASSPDRCDSYEQYF
few	TRBV6-5	16	NA	TRBJ2-2	TGTGCCAGCAGTTACTCGAGCAGGGCGGGCACCGGGGAGCTGTTTTTT	CASSYSSRAGTGELFF
many	TRBV29-1	12	TRBD1	TRBJ2-5	TGCAGCGGAAAGGGACAGCAAGAGACCCAGTACTTC	CSGKGQQETQYF
once	TRBV27	15	TRBD2	TRBJ2-3	TGTGCCAGCAGCCCCTCCGGGGGGTTGGCAGATACGCAGTATTTT	CASSPSGGLADTQYF
few	TRBV29-1	21	TRBD2	TRBJ2-1	TGCAGCGTTGAATTCTCTTTCGTATGGCTAGCGGGGGAACGCTCCTACAATGAGCAGTTCTTC	CSVEFSFVWLAGERSYNEQFF
NA	TRBV4-3	17	NA	TRBJ2-1	TGCGCCAGCAGCCAAGATCCTAGGGGAACGGCGGTCAATGAGCAGTTCTTC	CASSQDPRGTAVNEQFF
NA	TRBV4-1	14	NA	TRBJ2-5	TGCGCCAGCAGACAAGGTCTCCTGTTGGGGGAGCAGTACTTC	CASRQGLLLGEQYF
once	TRBV7-2	16	NA	TRBJ2-3	TGTGCCAGCAGCAATCGACTTAGCGGAATCACAGATACGCAGTATTTT	CASSNRLSGITDTQYF
NA	TRBV20-1	15	NA	TRBJ1-6	TGCAGTGCTAGAGATATAGGGGTCGGGAATTCACCCCTCCACTTT	CSARDIGVGNSPLHF
NA	TRBV5-1	15	NA	TRBJ1-2	TGCGCCAGCAGCCTACCGGGAGGGGCAGCTTATGGCTACACCTTC	CASSLPGGAAYGYTF
NA	TRBV5-6	11	NA	TRBJ2-7	TGTGCCAGCAGCATAGGCGGGACGACGTACTTC	CASSIGGTTYF
many	TRBV6-5	17	NA	TRBJ2-7	TGTGCCAGCAGTTCGGAACGGAGCGCCCTTAGCTCCTACGAGCAGTACTTC	CASSSERSALSSYEQYF
few	TRBV10-3	18	NA	TRBJ2-3	TGTGCCATCAGTGAGTCGTTCCTACTAGCTTCGAGCACAGATACGCAGTATTTT	CAISESFLLASSTDTQYF
NA	TRBV7-2	15	NA	TRBJ2-1	TGTGCCTGCAGCTATGACAGTCAGTCCTACAATGAGCAGTTCTTC	CACSYDSQSYNEQFF
few	TRBV7-2	14	NA	TRBJ2-5	TGTGCCAGCAGCTTAGGCCTTCAGCGGGAGACCCAGTACTTC	CASSLGLQRETQYF
NA	TRBV4-3	15	TRBD2	TRBJ2-5	TGCGCCAGCAGCCAAGAGTTGCGGGAGGTGGGTGAGCAGTACTTC	CASSQELREVGEQYF
few	TRBV5-1	15	NA	TRBJ2-1	TGCGCCAGCAGCTTGTCGGGGGCATCCTACAATGAGCAGTTCTTC	CASSLSGASYNEQFF
NA	TRBV7-9	15	NA	TRBJ1-2	TGTGCCAGCAGCTTAGTGGACAGACCTTCCTATGGCTACACCTTC	CASSLVDRPSYGYTF
few	TRBV12-3/TRBV12-4	15	NA	TRBJ1-2	TGTGCCAGCAGTTTGTCGGCCGGGGTCTACTATGGCTACACCTTC	CASSLSAGVYYGYTF
few	TRBV25-1	17	NA	TRBJ2-7	TGTGCCAGCAGTGAGAGGGACACCCCTAGGGGCTCCTACGAGCAGTACTTC	CASSERDTPRGSYEQYF
few	TRBV6-2/TRBV6-3	14	NA	TRBJ2-7	TGTGCCAGCAGCAGACCGGGGATTGCTTACGAGCAGTACTTC	CASSRPGIAYEQYF
NA	TRBV10-3	13	NA	TRBJ2-3	TGTGCCATCATGACAGGCTACAAAGATACGCAGTATTTT	CAIMTGYKDTQYF
NA	TRBV5-1	13	TRBD2	TRBJ2-5	TGCGCCAGCAGCGGACTAGTGGAAGAGACCCAGTACTTC	CASSGLVEETQYF
NA	TRBV6-2/TRBV6-3	14	TRBD2	TRBJ2-1	TGTGCCAGCAGCGGACTAGCGCAATACAATGAGCAGTTCTTC	CASSGLAQYNEQFF
NA	TRBV2	15	NA	TRBJ2-3	TGTGCCAACAGTGATAGTGGGGGGTACACAGATACGCAGTATTTT	CANSDSGGYTDTQYF
few	TRBV7-2	15	TRBD1	TRBJ2-7	TGTGCCAGCAGCTTAGGGGGGACAGCGATCTACGAGCAGTACTTC	CASSLGGTAIYEQYF
NA	TRBV12-3/TRBV12-4	14	NA	TRBJ2-4	TGTGCCAGCAGTTTAAAGACTTCTCCGACATTTCAGTACTTC	CASSLKTSPTFQYF
many	TRBV7-2	14	TRBD2	TRBJ2-7	TGTGCCAGCACACCGCGTCGGGGGGCCTACGAGCAGTACTTC	CASTPRRGAYEQYF
NA	TRBV7-2	16	NA	TRBJ2-2	TGTGCCAGCAGCCCGAACCTAAACCTGAACACCGGGGAGCTGTTTTTT	CASSPNLNLNTGELFF
once	TRBV11-1	14	NA	TRBJ2-6	TGTGCCAGCAGCTTAACTTTTGGGGCCAACGTCCTGACTTTC	CASSLTFGANVLTF
few	TRBV4-3	17	TRBD2	TRBJ2-7	TGCGCCAGCAGCCAAGGACTAGCGGGCATGAGCTCCTACGAGCAGTACTTC	CASSQGLAGMSSYEQYF
NA	TRBV15	16	TRBD2	TRBJ2-1	TGTGCCACCAGCAGGACTACTAGCGGGAGTTTGAATGAGCAGTTCTTC	CATSRTTSGSLNEQFF
NA	TRBV27	13	NA	TRBJ1-2	TGTGCCAGCAGTTGGGAGGCTAACTATGGCTACACCTTC	CASSWEANYGYTF
NA	TRBV5-1	16	NA	TRBJ2-3	TGCGCCAGCAGCTTGGAGGGACGCGCGAACACAGATACGCAGTATTTT	CASSLEGRANTDTQYF
NA	TRBV13	13	NA	TRBJ1-2	TGTGCCAGCAGCTTAGGCCTGGGCGATGGCTACACCTTC	CASSLGLGDGYTF
few	TRBV7-9	13	NA	TRBJ1-1	TGTGCCAGCAGCGTAGTCGGTTACACTGAAGCTTTCTTT	CASSVVGYTEAFF
NA	TRBV7-3	13	NA	TRBJ2-4	TGTGCCAGCAGCTTAAACAGGGCCGATATTCAGTACTTC	CASSLNRADIQYF
NA	TRBV3-1	12	NA	TRBJ2-7	TGTGCCAGCTCACCCTTGGGTGACGAGCAGTACTTC	CASSPLGDEQYF
few	TRBV7-3	15	NA	TRBJ1-1	TGTGCCAGCCACCCTGGCCCAGGGAATGGAGCCGCAGCTTTCTTT	CASHPGPGNGAAAFF
many	TRBV6-5	13	TRBD1	TRBJ1-4	TGTGCCAGCAGGTGGGGACAGGGAGAAAAACTGTTTTTT	CASRWGQGEKLFF
NA	TRBV5-1	15	NA	TRBJ1-1	TGCGCCAGCAGCTTGGTGGCGGGGATGAACACTGAAGCTTTCTTT	CASSLVAGMNTEAFF